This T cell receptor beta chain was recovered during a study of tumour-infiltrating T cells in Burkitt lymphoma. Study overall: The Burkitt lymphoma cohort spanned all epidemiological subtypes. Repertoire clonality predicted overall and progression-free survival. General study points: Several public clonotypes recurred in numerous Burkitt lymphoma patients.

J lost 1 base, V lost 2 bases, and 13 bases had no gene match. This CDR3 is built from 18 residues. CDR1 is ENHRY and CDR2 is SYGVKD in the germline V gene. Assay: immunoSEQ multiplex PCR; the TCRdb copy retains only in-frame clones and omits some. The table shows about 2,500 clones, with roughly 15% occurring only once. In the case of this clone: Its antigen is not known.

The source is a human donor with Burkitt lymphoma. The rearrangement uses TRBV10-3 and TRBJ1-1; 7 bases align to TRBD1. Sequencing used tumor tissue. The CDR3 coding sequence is TGTGCCATCAGTGAGCCGAGAATTGACAGGGAATGGAACACTGAAGCTTTCTTT. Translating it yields CAISEPRIDREWNTEAFF.